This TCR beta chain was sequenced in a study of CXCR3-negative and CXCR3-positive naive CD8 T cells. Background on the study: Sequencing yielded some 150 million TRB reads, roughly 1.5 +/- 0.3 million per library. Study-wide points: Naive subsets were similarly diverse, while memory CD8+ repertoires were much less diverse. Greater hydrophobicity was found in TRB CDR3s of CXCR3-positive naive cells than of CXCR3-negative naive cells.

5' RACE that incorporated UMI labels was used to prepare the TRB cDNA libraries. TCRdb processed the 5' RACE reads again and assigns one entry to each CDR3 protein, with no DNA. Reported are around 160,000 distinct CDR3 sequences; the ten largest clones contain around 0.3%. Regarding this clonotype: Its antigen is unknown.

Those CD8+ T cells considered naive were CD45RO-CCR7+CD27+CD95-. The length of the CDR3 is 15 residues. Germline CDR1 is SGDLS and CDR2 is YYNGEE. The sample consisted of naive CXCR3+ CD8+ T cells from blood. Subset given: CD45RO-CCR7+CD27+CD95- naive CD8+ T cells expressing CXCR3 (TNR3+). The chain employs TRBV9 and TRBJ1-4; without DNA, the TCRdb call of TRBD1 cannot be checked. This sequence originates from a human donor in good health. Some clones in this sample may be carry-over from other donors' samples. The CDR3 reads CASSVGTDYNEKLFF.